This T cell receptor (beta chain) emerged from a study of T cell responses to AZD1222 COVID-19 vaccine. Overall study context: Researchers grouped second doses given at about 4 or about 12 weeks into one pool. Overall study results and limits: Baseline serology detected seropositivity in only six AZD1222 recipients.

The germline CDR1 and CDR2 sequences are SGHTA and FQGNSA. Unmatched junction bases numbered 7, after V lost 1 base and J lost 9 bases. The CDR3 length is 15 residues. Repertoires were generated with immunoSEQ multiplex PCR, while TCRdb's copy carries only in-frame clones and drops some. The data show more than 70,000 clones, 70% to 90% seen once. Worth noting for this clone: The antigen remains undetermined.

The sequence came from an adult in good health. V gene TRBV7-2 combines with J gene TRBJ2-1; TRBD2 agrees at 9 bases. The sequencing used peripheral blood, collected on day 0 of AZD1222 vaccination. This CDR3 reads CASSLVGGGAAEQFF. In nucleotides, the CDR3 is TGTGCCAGCAGCTTAGTAGGCGGGGGGGCCGCTGAGCAGTTCTTC.